Each of the 11 T cell receptor beta chains below was sequenced from the same sample in a study of identical twins. TCRdb reprocessed the 5' RACE reads with MiXCR, giving one entry per CDR3 protein. The sample consists of some 900,000 distinct CDR3 sequences, more than 9% of them appearing once. These data were also reused for a study on yellow fever vaccine responses in identical twins.

The source material was PBMCs. The origin of the receptors is a woman aged 18-30 years in good health.

This clonotype was seen more than once but under ten times. The V gene is TRBV20-1, the J gene TRBJ2-5; 7 bases fit TRBD2. The trim removed 6 bases at V and 4 bases at J, leaving 11 bases unmatched. This CDR3 comprises 14 residues. Germline values: CDR1 DFQATT, CDR2 SNEGSKA (reference sequence). CDR3 amino acids: CSADGGSSRETQYF. CDR3 nucleotide sequence: TGCAGTGCAGACGGCGGGAGCTCTCGAGAGACCCAGTACTTC.

The sample holds a few counts of this clonotype. CDR3 coding DNA: TGTGCCAGCAGTGAAGGATTTCGGACTAGCGGGAGTGAGGAGACCCAGTACTTC. It encodes CASSEGFRTSGSEETQYF. The chain joins TRBV2 to TRBJ2-5; 13 bases are shared with TRBD2. Germline loops: CDR1 SNHLY, CDR2 FYNNEI. V was pared by 1 base and J by 5 bases, with 10 bases of the junction left unmatched. The CDR3 sequence is 18 residues long. Full variable domain (remainder filled in from reference TRBV2 and TRBJ2-5): EPEVTQTPSHQVTQMGQEVILRCVPISNHLYFYWYRQILGQKVEFLVSFYNNEISEKSEIFDDQFSVERPDGSNFTLKIRSTKLEDSAMYFCASSEGFRTSGSEETQYFGPGTRLLVL.

This chain connects TRBV5-6 to TRBJ2-5; 13 bases are a match to TRBD2. The germline gives CDR1 SGHDT, CDR2 YYEEEE. The CDR3 has 15 residues. V lost 4 bases and J lost 5; bases outside the gene matches: 5. The CDR3, as DNA: TGTGCCAGCAGCATACTAGCGGGGGGGACGGAGACCCAGTACTTC. Protein product: CASSILAGGTETQYF.

This clonotype occurred a few times. The chain recombines TRBV5-1 with TRBJ1-4; possibly TRBD1 for D (5 bases). Germline V gives CDR1 SGHRS, CDR2 YFSETQ. The CDR3 sequence is 14 residues long. Trimming pared 0 bases from V and 14 bases from J, leaving 17 bases between. The DNA of the CDR3 is TGCGCCAGCAGCTTGGGGGGCCGATCCCGAGGTCTGTTTTTT. Amino acids: CASSLGGRSRGLFF.

The genes are TRBV12-3 or TRBV12-4 and TRBJ2-2, with D maybe TRBD2 (6 bases). Trimming left V 3 bases short and J 4 bases short, with 12 bases between. The CDR3 is made up of 15 amino acids. In DNA form, the CDR3 reads TGTGCCAGCAGTTTCGCGGGACGTCTCACCGGGGAGCTGTTTTTT. Translating it yields CASSFAGRLTGELFF.

This rearrangement joins TRBV27 to TRBJ2-5; TRBD1 matches 12 bases. Germline V CDR1 and CDR2: MNHEY, SMNVEV (reference sequence). The CDR3 has 15 amino acids. V lost 7 bases and J lost 4; bases outside the gene matches: 7. The CDR3 is CASKPGTGGGETQYF. DNA for the CDR3: TGTGCCAGCAAACCCGGGACAGGGGGCGGAGAGACCCAGTACTTC.

The genes are TRBV6-5 and TRBJ1-2; perhaps TRBD1 as D (6 bases). Germline V gene data show CDR1 as MNHEY and CDR2 as SVGAGI. This CDR3 has 15 amino acids. Trimming cost V 2 bases and J 8 bases, with 18 bases left between them. The CDR3 bases are TGTGCCAGCAGTTACGAACATTCAGGGGAAGCCGGCTACACCTTC. This encodes CASSYEHSGEAGYTF.

The chain carries TRBV5-1 and TRBJ2-3; possible D gene TRBD1, 6 bases. The germline CDR1 and CDR2 sequences are SGHRS and YFSETQ. The CDR3 is made up of 14 amino acids. V was clipped by 0 bases and J by 5 bases, with 10 bases between them. For the CDR3, the DNA is TGCGCCAGCAGCTTGGACAGGGCGGTAGATACGCAGTATTTT. Protein product: CASSLDRAVDTQYF.

This clonotype occurred a few times. V usage is TRBV7-2 and J usage is TRBJ2-7, with 7 bases aligning to TRBD1. The CDR3 totals 16 residues. V lost 1 base, J lost 5 bases, and 11 bases stayed unmatched. The germline CDR1 and CDR2 sequences are SGHTA and FQGNSA. The CDR3 reads CASSLGGQKWGHEQYF. As DNA, the CDR3 is TGTGCCAGCAGCTTAGGGGGACAGAAATGGGGGCACGAGCAGTACTTC.

This clonotype was seen only a few times. This chain connects TRBV25-1 to TRBJ2-7; 11 bases are shared with TRBD2. The CDR3 is 15 residues long. V was clipped by 2 bases and J by 5 bases; unmatched bases: 5. The V gene's germline CDR1 is MGHDK and CDR2 SYGVNS. The CDR3: CASSETSGSLDEQYF. Here the CDR3 DNA reads TGTGCCAGCAGTGAAACTAGCGGGAGTTTGGACGAGCAGTACTTC.

This clonotype showed up just a few times. V usage is TRBV19 and J usage is TRBJ2-3; 9 bases are a match to TRBD1. The germline V gene has CDR1 LNHDA and CDR2 SQIVND (reference sequence). Unmatched junction bases numbered 9, after V lost 7 bases and J lost 4 bases. The CDR3 sequence is 15 residues long. CDR3 loop: CASISGTGMSDTQYF. The CDR3 DNA follows: TGTGCCAGTATTTCCGGGACAGGGATGTCAGATACGCAGTATTTT. Together with reference TRBV19 and TRBJ2-3, the CDR3 gives the full variable domain: DGGITQSPKYLFRKEGQNVTLSCEQNLNHDAMYWYRQDPGQGLRLIYYSQIVNDFQKGDIAEGYSVSREKKESFPLTVTSAQKNPTAFYLCASISGTGMSDTQYFGPGTRLTVL.